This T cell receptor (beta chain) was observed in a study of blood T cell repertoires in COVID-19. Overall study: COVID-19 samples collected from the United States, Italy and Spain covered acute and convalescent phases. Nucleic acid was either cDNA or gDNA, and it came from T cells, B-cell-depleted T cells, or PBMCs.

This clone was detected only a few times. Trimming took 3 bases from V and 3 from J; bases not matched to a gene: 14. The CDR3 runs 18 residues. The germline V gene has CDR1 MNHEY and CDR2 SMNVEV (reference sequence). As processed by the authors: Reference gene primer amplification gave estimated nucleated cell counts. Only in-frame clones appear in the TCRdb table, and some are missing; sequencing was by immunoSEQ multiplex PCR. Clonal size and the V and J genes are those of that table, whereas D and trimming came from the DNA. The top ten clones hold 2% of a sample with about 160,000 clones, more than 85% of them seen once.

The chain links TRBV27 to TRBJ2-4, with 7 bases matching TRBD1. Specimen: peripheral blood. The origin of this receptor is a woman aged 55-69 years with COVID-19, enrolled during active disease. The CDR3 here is CASSFLVGGPQGKNIQYF. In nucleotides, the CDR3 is TGTGCCAGCAGTTTCCTTGTAGGGGGCCCCCAGGGCAAAAACATTCAGTACTTC.